This T cell receptor (beta chain) was found in a study of OX40 agonist ivuxolimab in advanced cancers. Study-level background: Ivuxolimab was an agonistic, fully human IgG2 monoclonal antibody directed against OX40 (CD134), a costimulatory receptor. Partial responses occurred in three dose-escalation patients: two with cutaneous melanoma and one with hepatocellular carcinoma. Intravenous ivuxolimab was administered to patients every 2 weeks at six dose levels: 0.01, 0.1, 0.3, 1.5, 3 and 10 mg/kg. A male proportion of roughly 85% and a mean age of about 60 years, ranging from 23 to 79, were recorded for the dose-escalation cohort. The point of sequencing TCRbeta in the periphery was to test whether ivuxolimab changed TCR sequence diversity and drove clonal T-cell expansion. Among the approximately 54 dose-escalation patients, about 19 had hepatocellular carcinoma, approximately 15 melanoma, 9 renal cell carcinoma and 9 head and neck cancer. The monotherapy dose-escalation portion (N of about 50 patients) of the phase I ivuxolimab trial is reported in the paper. Patients were allowed to have had prior anti-PD-1, anti-PD-L1 or anti-CTLA-4 therapy, and 40% of the dose-escalation patients had been treated with checkpoint inhibitors.

Genomic DNA was isolated from the sorted cells so that the TCRbeta CDR3 region could be sequenced. TCRbeta CDR3 regions were sequenced using the immunoSEQ Assay. Entries here come from immuneACCESS through TCRdb and include only in-frame sequences with V and J called. Some clones fail to appear in such tables; in the studies checked, an unresolved V gene covers under half of the shortfall, and the cause of the remainder is unknown. The sample has around 38,000 clones on record, roughly 82% of them singletons. The ten largest clonotypes hold about 7.6% of the sample. Remarks on this clone: The antigen this receptor binds is unknown. Per-base quality was not reported, and no clone a single base away is much larger than it.

Patients with a history of autoimmune disease or receiving systemic immunosuppression were excluded from the trial. Peripheral blood for TCR sequencing was drawn from every dose cohort at baseline, at cycle 4 day 1 and at cycle 7 day 1. Samples came from an open-label, multicenter, first-in-human phase I dose-escalation trial of ivuxolimab. The trial enrolled adults with locally advanced or metastatic head and neck squamous cell, hepatocellular, melanoma or renal cell carcinoma. Before TCR sequencing, CD4+ T cells and CD8+ T cells were sorted from peripheral blood as separate populations. The paper as a whole reports these results and caveats: Clonal expansion of both CD4+ and CD8+ blood T cells was observed from baseline to week 6 at doses 0.1 to 3.0 mg/kg. Partial responders in the 0.1-3.0 mg/kg groups had among the lowest normalized peripheral clonal expansion, especially among CD8+ T cells. After ivuxolimab, expanded clones were on average more numerous among CD8+ T cells than among CD4+ T cells. Low levels of normalized T-cell clonal expansion were also seen in some patients who did not respond. The antigen specificity of the clonally expanded peripheral T cells was not determined.

This material consisted of CD4+ or CD8+ T cells sorted from blood, taken in a trial of the OX40 agonist ivuxolimab. This sequence was found in an adult with an advanced solid tumor such as melanoma, head and neck, liver or kidney cancer.

In nucleotides, the sequence is TGTGCCAGCTCACCACCGAAGGTGGGGGAATACAATGAGCAGTTCTTC. Translated, it reads CASSPPKVGEYNEQFF. The rearrangement combines TRBV18 with TRBJ2-1, with the D call tentatively TRBD1 or TRBD2, each fitting 5 bases. V is cut by 0 bases and J by 4 bases, and the space between the germline ends is 13 bases. CDR1 and CDR2 are read off the germline V gene as KGHSH and LQKENI. Spanning cysteine to phenylalanine, the CDR3 consists of 16 amino acids. Only CDR3 DNA remains: 48 bases, in frame from the first base.